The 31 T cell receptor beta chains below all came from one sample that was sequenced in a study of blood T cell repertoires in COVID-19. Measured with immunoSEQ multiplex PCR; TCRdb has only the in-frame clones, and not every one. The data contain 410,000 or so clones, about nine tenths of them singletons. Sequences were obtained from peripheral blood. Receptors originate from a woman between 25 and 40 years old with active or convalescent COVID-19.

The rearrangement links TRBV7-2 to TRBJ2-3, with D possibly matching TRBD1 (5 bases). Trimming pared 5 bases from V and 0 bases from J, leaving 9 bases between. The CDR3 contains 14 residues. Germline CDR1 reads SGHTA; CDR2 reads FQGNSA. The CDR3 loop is CASSPDISTDTQYF. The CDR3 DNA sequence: TGTGCCAGCAGCCCGGACATCAGCACAGATACGCAGTATTTT.

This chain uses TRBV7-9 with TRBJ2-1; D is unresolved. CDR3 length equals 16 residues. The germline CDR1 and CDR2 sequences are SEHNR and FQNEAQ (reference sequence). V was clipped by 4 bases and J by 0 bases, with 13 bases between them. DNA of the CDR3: TGTGCCAGCAGCTCCGGTACCCTAAGCTCCTACAATGAGCAGTTCTTC. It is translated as CASSSGTLSSYNEQFF.

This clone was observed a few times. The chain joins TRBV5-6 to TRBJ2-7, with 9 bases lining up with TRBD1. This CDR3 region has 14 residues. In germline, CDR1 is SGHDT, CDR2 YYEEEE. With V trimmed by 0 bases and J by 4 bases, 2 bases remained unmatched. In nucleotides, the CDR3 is TGTGCCAGCAGCTTGGCACAGGGGGCTTACGAGCAGTACTTC. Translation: CASSLAQGAYEQYF. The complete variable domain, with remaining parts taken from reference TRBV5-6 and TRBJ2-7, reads DAGVTQSPTHLIKTRGQQVTLRCSPKSGHDTVSWYQQALGQGPQFIFQYYEEEERQRGNFPDRFSGHQFPNYSSELNVNALLLGDSALYLCASSLAQGAYEQYFGPGTRLTVT.

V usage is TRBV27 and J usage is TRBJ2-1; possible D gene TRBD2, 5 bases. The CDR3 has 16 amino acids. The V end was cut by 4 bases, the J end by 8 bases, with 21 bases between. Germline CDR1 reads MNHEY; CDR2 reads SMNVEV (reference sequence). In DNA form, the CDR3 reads TGTGCCAGCAGTTCACTCGGACTTGCCGCACCCGATGAGCAGTTCTTC. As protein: CASSSLGLAAPDEQFF.

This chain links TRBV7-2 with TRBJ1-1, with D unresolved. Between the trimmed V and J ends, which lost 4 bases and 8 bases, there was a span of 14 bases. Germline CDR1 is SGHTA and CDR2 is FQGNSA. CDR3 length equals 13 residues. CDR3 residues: CASSSHRTGEAFF. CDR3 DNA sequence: TGTGCCAGCAGCTCACATAGGACGGGGGAAGCTTTCTTT.

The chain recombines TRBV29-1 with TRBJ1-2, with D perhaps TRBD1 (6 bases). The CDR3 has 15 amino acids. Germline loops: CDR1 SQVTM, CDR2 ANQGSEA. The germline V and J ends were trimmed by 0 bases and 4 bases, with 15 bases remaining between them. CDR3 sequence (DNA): TGCAGCGTTGAAGATGGGGGGGGCCCCACCTATGGCTACACCTTC. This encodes CSVEDGGGPTYGYTF.

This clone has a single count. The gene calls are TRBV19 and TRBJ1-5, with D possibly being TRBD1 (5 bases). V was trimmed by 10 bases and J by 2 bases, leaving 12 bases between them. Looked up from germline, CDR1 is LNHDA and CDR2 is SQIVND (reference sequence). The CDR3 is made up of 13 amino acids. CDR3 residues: CAISGGGNQPQHF. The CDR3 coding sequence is TGTGCCATTTCGGGAGGGGGCAATCAGCCCCAGCATTTT.

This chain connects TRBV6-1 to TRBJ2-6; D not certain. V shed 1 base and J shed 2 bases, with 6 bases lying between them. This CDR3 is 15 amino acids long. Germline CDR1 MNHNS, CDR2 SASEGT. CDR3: CASSEDGAGANVLTF. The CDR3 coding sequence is TGTGCCAGCAGTGAAGATGGAGCTGGGGCCAACGTCCTGACTTTC.

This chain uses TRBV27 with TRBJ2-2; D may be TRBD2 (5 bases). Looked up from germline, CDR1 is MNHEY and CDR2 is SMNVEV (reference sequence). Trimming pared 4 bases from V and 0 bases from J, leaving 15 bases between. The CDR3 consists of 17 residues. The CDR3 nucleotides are TGTGCCAGCAGTTCATTGCTTACGACTACGAACACCGGGGAGCTGTTTTTT. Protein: CASSSLLTTTNTGELFF.

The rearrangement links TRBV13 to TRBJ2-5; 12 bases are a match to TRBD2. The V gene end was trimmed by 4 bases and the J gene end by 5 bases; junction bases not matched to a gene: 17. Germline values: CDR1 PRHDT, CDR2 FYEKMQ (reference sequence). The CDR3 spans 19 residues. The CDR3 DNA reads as TGTGCCAGCAGCTATACGGGACTAGCGGGTCGAACCGTCGGGGAGACCCAGTACTTC. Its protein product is CASSYTGLAGRTVGETQYF.

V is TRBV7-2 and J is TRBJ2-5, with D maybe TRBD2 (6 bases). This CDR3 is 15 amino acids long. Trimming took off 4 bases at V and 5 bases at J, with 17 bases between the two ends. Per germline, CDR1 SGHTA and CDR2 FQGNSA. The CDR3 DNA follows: TGTGCCAGCAGCTCACCCGGGACGGGGGAGGAGACCCAGTACTTC. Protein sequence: CASSSPGTGEETQYF.

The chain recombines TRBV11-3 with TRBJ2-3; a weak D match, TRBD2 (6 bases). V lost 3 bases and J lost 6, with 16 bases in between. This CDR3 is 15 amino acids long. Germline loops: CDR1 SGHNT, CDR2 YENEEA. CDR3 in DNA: TGTGCCAGCAGCTTGAGGGGAGGCGAGTTGGATACGCAGTATTTT. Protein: CASSLRGGELDTQYF.

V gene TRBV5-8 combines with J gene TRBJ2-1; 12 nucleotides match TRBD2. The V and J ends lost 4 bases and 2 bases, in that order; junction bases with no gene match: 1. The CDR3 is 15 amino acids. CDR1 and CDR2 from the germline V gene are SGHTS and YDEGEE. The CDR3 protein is CASSGLAGTYNEQFF. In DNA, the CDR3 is TGTGCCAGCAGCGGACTAGCGGGGACCTACAATGAGCAGTTCTTC.

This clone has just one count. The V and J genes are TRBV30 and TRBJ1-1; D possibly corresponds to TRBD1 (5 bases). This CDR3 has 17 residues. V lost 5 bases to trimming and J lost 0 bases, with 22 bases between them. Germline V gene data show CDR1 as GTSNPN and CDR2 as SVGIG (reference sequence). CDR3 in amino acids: CAWAQDSGFALNTEAFF. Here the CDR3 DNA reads TGTGCCTGGGCACAAGATTCAGGGTTCGCCCTGAACACTGAAGCTTTCTTT.

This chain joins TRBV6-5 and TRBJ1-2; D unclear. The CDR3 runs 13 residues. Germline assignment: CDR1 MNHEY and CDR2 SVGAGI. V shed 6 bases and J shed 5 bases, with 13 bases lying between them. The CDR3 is CASRASRFYGYTF. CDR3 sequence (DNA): TGTGCCAGCAGAGCCTCCAGGTTTTATGGCTACACCTTC.

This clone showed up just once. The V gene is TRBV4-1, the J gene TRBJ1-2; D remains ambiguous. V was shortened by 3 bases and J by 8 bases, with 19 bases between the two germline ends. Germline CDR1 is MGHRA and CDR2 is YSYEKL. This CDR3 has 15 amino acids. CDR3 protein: CASSQEGAGYPGYTF. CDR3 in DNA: TGCGCCAGCAGCCAGGAGGGTGCAGGCTACCCCGGCTACACCTTC.

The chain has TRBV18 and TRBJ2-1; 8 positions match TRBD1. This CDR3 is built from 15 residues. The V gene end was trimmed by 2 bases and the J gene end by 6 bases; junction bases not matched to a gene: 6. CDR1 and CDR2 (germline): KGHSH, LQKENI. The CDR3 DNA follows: TGTGCCAGCTCACCAGGACAGGGTAGAGGCAATGAGCAGTTCTTC. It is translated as CASSPGQGRGNEQFF.

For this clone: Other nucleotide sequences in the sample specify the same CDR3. DNA of the CDR3: TGTGCCATCAGTGAGTCGAGGACAGGGGGCACTGAAGCTTTCTTT. Encoded protein: CAISESRTGGTEAFF. This chain links TRBV10-3 with TRBJ1-1; 10 nucleotides align to TRBD1. Germline-derived CDR1 and CDR2 are ENHRY and SYGVKD. The length of the CDR3 is 15 residues. The V and J ends lost 0 bases and 4 bases, in that order; junction bases with no gene match: 2.

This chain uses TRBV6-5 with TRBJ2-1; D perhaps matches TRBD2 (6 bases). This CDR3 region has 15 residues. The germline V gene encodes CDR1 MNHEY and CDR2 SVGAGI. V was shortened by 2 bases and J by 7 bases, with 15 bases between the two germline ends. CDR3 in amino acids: CASSYPGGFVNEQFF. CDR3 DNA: TGTGCCAGCAGTTACCCTGGAGGGTTTGTGAATGAGCAGTTCTTC.

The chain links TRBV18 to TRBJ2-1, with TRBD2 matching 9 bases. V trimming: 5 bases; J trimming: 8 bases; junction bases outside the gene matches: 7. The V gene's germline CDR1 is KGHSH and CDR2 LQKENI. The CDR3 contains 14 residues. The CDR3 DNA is TGTGCCAGCTCAGTTTCTAGCGGGGTCGATGAGCAGTTCTTC. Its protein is CASSVSSGVDEQFF.

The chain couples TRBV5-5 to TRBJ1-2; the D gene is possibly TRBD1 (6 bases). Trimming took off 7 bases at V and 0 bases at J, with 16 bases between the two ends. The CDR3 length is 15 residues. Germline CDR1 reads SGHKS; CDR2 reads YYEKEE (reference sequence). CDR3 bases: TGTGCCAGCGAACGCGGGGGCACAACTAACTATGGCTACACCTTC. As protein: CASERGGTTNYGYTF.

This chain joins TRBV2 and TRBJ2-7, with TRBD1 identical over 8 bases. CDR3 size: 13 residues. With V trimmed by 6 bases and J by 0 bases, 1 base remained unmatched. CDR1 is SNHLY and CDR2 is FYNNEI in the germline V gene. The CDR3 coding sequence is TGTGCCAGCAGGGACAGGGCCTCCTACGAGCAGTACTTC. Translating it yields CASRDRASYEQYF.

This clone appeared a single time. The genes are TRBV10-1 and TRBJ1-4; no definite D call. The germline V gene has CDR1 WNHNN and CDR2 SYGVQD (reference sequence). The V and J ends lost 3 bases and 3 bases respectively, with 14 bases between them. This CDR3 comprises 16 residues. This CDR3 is CASSDSNGWPNEKLFF. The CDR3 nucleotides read TGCGCCAGCAGTGATTCTAACGGGTGGCCTAATGAAAAACTGTTTTTT.

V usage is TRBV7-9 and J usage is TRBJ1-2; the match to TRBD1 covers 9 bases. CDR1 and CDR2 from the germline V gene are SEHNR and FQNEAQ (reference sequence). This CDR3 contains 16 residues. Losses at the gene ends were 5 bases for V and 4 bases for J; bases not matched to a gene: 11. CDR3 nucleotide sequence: TGTGCCAGCAGCCCTACCGGGACAGGGAAGTCCTATGGCTACACCTTC. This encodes CASSPTGTGKSYGYTF.

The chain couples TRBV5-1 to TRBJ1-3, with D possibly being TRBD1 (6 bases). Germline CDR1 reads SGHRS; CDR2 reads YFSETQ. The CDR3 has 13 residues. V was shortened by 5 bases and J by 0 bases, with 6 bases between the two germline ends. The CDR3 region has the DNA TGCGCCAGCAGGGACAGCTCTGGAAACACCATATATTTT. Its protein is CASRDSSGNTIYF.

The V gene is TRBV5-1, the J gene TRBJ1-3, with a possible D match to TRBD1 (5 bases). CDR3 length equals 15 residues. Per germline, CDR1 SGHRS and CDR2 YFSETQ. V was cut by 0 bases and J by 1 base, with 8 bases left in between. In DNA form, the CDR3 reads TGCGCCAGCAGCTTGGCGGGGGTTTCTGGAAACACCATATATTTT. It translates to CASSLAGVSGNTIYF.

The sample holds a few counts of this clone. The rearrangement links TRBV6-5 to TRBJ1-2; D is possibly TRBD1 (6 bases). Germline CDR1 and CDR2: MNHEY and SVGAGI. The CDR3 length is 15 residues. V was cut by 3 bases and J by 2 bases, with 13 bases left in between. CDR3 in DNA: TGTGCCAGCAGTTATGCCGAGACAGGAAACTATGGCTACACCTTC. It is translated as CASSYAETGNYGYTF.

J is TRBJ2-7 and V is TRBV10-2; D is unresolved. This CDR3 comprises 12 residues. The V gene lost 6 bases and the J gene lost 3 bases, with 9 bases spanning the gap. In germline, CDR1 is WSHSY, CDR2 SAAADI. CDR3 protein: CASRERGYEQYF. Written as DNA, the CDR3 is TGCGCCAGCAGGGAGAGAGGCTACGAGCAGTACTTC.

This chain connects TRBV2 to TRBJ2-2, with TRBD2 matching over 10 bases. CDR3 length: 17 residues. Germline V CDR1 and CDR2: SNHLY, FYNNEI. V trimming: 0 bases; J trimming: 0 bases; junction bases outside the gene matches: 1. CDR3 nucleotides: TGTGCCAGCAGTGAAGCAACTAGCGGGACGAACACCGGGGAGCTGTTTTTT. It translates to CASSEATSGTNTGELFF.

The CDR3 DNA reads TGTGCCAGCAGTGACAGGGAAAATACCTACGAGCAGTACTTC. Protein sequence: CASSDRENTYEQYF. V and J are TRBV2 and TRBJ2-7; possible D gene TRBD1, 5 bases. V was shortened by 3 bases and J by 2 bases, with 11 bases between the two germline ends. CDR1 and CDR2 (germline): SNHLY, FYNNEI. The CDR3 is 14 amino acids.

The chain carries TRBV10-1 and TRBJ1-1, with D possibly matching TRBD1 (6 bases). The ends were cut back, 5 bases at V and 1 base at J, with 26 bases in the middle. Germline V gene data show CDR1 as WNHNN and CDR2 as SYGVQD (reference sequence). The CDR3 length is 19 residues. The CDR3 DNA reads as TGCGCCAGCAGTTCCGTTCATCAGGGGCCGGTGGGGTGGAACACTGAAGCTTTCTTT. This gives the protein CASSSVHQGPVGWNTEAFF.